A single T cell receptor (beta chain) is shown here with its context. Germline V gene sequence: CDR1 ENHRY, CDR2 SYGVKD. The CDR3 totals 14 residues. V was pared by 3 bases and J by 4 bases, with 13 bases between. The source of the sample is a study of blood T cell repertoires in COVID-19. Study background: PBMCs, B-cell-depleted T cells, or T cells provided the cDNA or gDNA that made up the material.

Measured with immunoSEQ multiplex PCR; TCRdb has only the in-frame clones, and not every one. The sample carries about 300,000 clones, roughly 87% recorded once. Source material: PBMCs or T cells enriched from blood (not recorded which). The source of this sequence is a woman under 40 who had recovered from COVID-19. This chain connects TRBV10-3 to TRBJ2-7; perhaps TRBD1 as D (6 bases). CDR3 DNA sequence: TGTGCCATCAGTGACGGGACATCACCATACGAGCAGTACTTC. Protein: CAISDGTSPYEQYF.